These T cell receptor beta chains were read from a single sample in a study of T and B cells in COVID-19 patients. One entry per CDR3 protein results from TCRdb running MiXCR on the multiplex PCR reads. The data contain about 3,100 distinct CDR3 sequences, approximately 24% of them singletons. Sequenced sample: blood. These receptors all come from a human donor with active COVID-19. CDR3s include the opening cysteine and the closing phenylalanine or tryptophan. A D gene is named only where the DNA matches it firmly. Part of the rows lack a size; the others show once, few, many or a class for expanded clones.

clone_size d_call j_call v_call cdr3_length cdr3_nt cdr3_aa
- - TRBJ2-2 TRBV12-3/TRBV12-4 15 TGTGCCAGCAGTTTAAGAGGGGCGAACACCGGGGAGCTGTTTTTT CASSLRGANTGELFF
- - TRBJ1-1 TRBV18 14 TGTGCCAGCTCGGGAGGGACTGATAACACTGAAGCTTTCTTT CASSGGTDNTEAFF
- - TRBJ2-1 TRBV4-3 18 TGTGCCAGCAGCCAAGAGGCATCGGGCGGGAATCGGTACAATGAGCAGTTCTTC CASSQEASGGNRYNEQFF
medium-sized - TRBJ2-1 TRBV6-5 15 TGTGCCAGCAGTTACTCTCATAGCGGTAACAATGAGCAGTTCTTC CASSYSHSGNNEQFF
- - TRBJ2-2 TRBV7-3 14 TGTGCCAGCAGCTTTGACAGGTCTACCGGGGAGCTGTTTTTT CASSFDRSTGELFF
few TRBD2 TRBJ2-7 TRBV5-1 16 TGCGCCAGCAGCTTGGGCGGCGGGAGGGTCTCCTACGAGCAGTACTTC CASSLGGGRVSYEQYF
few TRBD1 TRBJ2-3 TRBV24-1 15 TGTGCCACCAGGAAGACAGGGGGCCTGACAGATACGCAGTATTTT CATRKTGGLTDTQYF
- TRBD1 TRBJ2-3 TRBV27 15 TGTGCCAGCAGTACGGGACAGGGGGCGAAGGATACGCAGTATTTT CASSTGQGAKDTQYF
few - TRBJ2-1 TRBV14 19 TGTGCCAGCAGCCAAGCGGGATTCAGAGCCGGGAGCTCCTACAATGAGCAGTTCTTC CASSQAGFRAGSSYNEQFF
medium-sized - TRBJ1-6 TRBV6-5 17 TGTGCCAGCAGTTACTCGAAGGGCCTGAGGTTAAATTCACCCCTCCACTTT CASSYSKGLRLNSPLHF
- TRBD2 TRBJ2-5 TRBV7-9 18 TGTGCCAGCAGCTCCGAAGCGGGACTAGCGGGAGGGGGAAAGACCCAGTACTTC CASSSEAGLAGGGKTQYF
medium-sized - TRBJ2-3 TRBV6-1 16 TGTGCCAGCAGTGATTTTAGGGGAGCGACCACAGATACGCAGTATTTT CASSDFRGATTDTQYF
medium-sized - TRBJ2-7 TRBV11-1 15 TGTGCCAGCAGCCCCGGGACGAGGGGTGCCTACGAGCAGTACTTC CASSPGTRGAYEQYF
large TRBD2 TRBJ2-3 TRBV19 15 TGTGCCAGTAGACCTAGCGGACTTTCCACAGATACGCAGTATTTT CASRPSGLSTDTQYF
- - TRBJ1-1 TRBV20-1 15 TGCAGTGCTAGAGACAGGGTAGGTAAGAACACTGAAGCTTTCTTT CSARDRVGKNTEAFF
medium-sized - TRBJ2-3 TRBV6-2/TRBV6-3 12 TGTGCCAGCACGGACAGCACAGATACGCAGTATTTT CASTDSTDTQYF
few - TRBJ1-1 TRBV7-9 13 TGTGCCAGCATCGCGGGGGGTCGCACTGAAGCTTTCTTT CASIAGGRTEAFF
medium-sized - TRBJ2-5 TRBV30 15 TGTGCCTGGAGTGTTTTGTCAGGGACGCCAGAGACCCAGTACTTC CAWSVLSGTPETQYF
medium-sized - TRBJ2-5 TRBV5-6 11 TGTGCCAGCAGCTTCTGTGAGACCCAGTACTTC CASSFCETQYF
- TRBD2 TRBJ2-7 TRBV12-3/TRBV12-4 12 TGTGCCAGCAGTTTTAGCGGGTACGAGCAGTACTTC CASSFSGYEQYF
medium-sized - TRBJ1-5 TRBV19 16 TGTGCCAGTAGTCCAGGAAGGTACCATAGCAATCAGCCCCAGCATTTT CASSPGRYHSNQPQHF
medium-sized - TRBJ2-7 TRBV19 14 TGTGCCAGTGGCCCGTTGGGGGTCCCTTACGAGCAGTACTTC CASGPLGVPYEQYF
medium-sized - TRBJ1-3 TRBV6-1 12 TGTGCCAGCCTCTGGACCGGAAACACCATATATTTT CASLWTGNTIYF
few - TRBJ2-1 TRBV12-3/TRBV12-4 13 TGTGCCAGCAGTCCGACTAGATCGGGTGAGCAGTTCTTC CASSPTRSGEQFF
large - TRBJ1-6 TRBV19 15 TGTGCCAGTAGCTCACAGGGAAGGAGCAATTCACCCCTCCACTTT CASSSQGRSNSPLHF
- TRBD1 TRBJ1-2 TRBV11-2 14 TGTGCCAGCAGCGCCAGGGGGGGCGGCTATGGCTACACCTTC CASSARGGGYGYTF
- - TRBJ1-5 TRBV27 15 TGTGCCAGCAGTTTCGCAGGGGATGGGGGTCAGCCCCAGCATTTT CASSFAGDGGQPQHF
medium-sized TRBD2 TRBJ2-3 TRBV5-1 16 TGCGCCAGCAGCTGGCCCTTAGCGGGGGGCACAGATACGCAGTATTTT CASSWPLAGGTDTQYF
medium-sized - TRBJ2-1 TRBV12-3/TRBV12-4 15 TGTGCCAGCAGTTTATCGGCCGTTACCTACAATGAGCAGTTCTTC CASSLSAVTYNEQFF
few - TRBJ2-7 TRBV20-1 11 TGCAGTGCTAGAGCCAACTACGAGCAGTACTTC CSARANYEQYF
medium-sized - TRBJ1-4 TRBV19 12 TGTGCCAGTACAGAGGTCAATGAAAAACTGTTTTTT CASTEVNEKLFF
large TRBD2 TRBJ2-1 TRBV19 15 TGTGCCAGTAGTATCTACGGACTAGCGAACAATGAGCAGTTCTTC CASSIYGLANNEQFF
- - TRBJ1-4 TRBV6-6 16 TGTGCCAGCAGTCAGAGGCGTTTGGAGGGGAGTGAAAAACTGTTTTTT CASSQRRLEGSEKLFF
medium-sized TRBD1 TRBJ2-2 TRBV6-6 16 TGTGCCAGCAGCAGATCCGGGACAGGGGGTACCGGGGAGCTGTTTTTT CASSRSGTGGTGELFF
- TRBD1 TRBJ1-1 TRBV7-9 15 TGTGCCAGCAGCTTAGGTTCAGGGGGGGACACTGAAGCTTTCTTT CASSLGSGGDTEAFF
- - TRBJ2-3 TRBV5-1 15 TGCGCCAGCTCTTCGGGAGTGGCAAAGACAGATACGCAGTATTTT CASSSGVAKTDTQYF
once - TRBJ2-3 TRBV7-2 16 TGTGCCAGCAGCAGGGGGATGGGGATCGGGTCAGATACGCAGTATTTT CASSRGMGIGSDTQYF
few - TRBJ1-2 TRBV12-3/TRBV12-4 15 TGTGCCAGCAGTTTATCAAGTCGGGGAAACTATGGCTACACCTTC CASSLSSRGNYGYTF
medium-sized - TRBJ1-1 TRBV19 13 TGTGCCAGTACCGCTCCGGGAAACACTGAAGCTTTCTTT CASTAPGNTEAFF
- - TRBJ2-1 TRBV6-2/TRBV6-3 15 TGTGCCAGCAGTAAAGCGCCGGGGTCCTACAATGAGCAGTTCTTC CASSKAPGSYNEQFF
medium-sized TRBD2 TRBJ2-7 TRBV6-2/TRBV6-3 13 TGTGCCAGCAGCCGACTAGCTGGCTACGAGCAGTACTTC CASSRLAGYEQYF
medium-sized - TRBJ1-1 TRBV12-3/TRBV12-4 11 TGTGCCAGCAGTTTAGGGGCTGAAGCTTTCTTT CASSLGAEAFF
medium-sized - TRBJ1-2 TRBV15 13 TGTGCCACCAGCAGAAGGGACCGGTATGGCTACACCTTC CATSRRDRYGYTF
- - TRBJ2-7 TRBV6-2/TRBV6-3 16 TGTGCCAGCAGTTACAGCAGCTGGGCTGGCTCCTACGAGCAGTACTTC CASSYSSWAGSYEQYF
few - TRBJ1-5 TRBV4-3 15 TGCGCCAGCAGCCAGGCCACAGGGAGCAATCAGCCCCAGCATTTT CASSQATGSNQPQHF
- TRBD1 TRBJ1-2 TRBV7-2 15 TGTGCCAGCAGCCCCACGCAGGGGGTTAGCTATGGCTACACCTTC CASSPTQGVSYGYTF